A single sample is the source of the 5 T cell receptor beta chains below, sequenced in a study of cytomegalovirus exposure and HLA in healthy donors. PCR used 60 Vbeta primers and 13 Jbeta primers. Sequencing used immunoSEQ multiplex PCR; TCRdb keeps in-frame clones, though not all of them. The top ten clones hold 1% of a sample with approximately 160,000 clones, just under 80% of them seen once. The sample comprised PBMCs. These receptors were collected from a woman in her forties or fifties in good health and CMV-seropositive.

This clone was observed a handful of times. In DNA, the CDR3 is TGTGCCAGCAGCTTAGGGGGGGACGACTCCTACGAGCAGTACTTC. Its translation: CASSLGGDDSYEQYF. This rearrangement joins TRBV11-3 to TRBJ2-7; D possibly corresponds to TRBD2 (6 bases). V was clipped by 1 base and J by 0 bases, with 10 bases between them. Germline V gene sequence: CDR1 SGHNT, CDR2 YENEEA. This CDR3 has 15 amino acids.

The chain couples TRBV7-2 to TRBJ2-1, with 7 nucleotides matching TRBD1. CDR3 size: 14 residues. V gave up 2 bases and J gave up 10 bases; unmatched junction bases: 8. Germline V gives CDR1 SGHTA, CDR2 FQGNSA. The DNA of the CDR3 is TGTGCCAGCAGCTTAAGGCGACAGGGCGTCGAGCAGTTCTTC. It encodes CASSLRRQGVEQFF.

V usage is TRBV5-5 and J usage is TRBJ1-4; tentatively, D is TRBD1 (5 bases). V lost 1 base to trimming and J lost 5 bases, with 6 bases between them. The germline V gene has CDR1 SGHKS and CDR2 YYEKEE (reference sequence). The CDR3 runs 13 residues. For the CDR3, the DNA is TGTGCCAGCAGCTTGCGGGGGAATGAAAAACTGTTTTTT. Translation gives CASSLRGNEKLFF.

This rearrangement joins TRBV9 to TRBJ2-1; D is perhaps TRBD1 (5 bases). From germline, CDR1 is SGDLS and CDR2 YYNGEE. Trimming removed 0 bases from V and 6 bases from J, with 13 bases in between. The CDR3 is 15 residues long. In DNA form, the CDR3 reads TGTGCCAGCAGCGTAGGGGCAGGGATGTCCAATGAGCAGTTCTTC. Translated: CASSVGAGMSNEQFF. Full variable domain (outside the CDR3, taken from reference TRBV9 and TRBJ2-1): DSGVTQTPKHLITATGQRVTLRCSPRSGDLSVYWYQQSLDQGLQFLIQYYNGEERAKGNILERFSAQQFPDLHSELNLSSLELGDSALYFCASSVGAGMSNEQFFGPGTRLTVL.

This rearrangement joins TRBV5-6 to TRBJ2-2, with TRBD2 matching over 10 bases. Trimming removed 7 bases from V and 6 bases from J; junction bases left unmatched: 9. The germline V gene has CDR1 SGHDT and CDR2 YYEEEE. The CDR3 length is 15 residues. The CDR3 DNA sequence: TGTGCCAGCGGAGAAAGCGGGGGGGCCGCCGGGGAGCTGTTTTTT. As protein: CASGESGGAAGELFF. Full variable domain (outside the CDR3, taken from reference TRBV5-6 and TRBJ2-2): DAGVTQSPTHLIKTRGQQVTLRCSPKSGHDTVSWYQQALGQGPQFIFQYYEEEERQRGNFPDRFSGHQFPNYSSELNVNALLLGDSALYLCASGESGGAAGELFFGEGSRLTVL.